These 24 T cell receptor beta chains were sequenced from one sample in a study of blood T cells in healthy people across ages. The authors ran a second PCR of about 7 to 11 cycles using a sample-barcoded 5' primer and a J-beta primer mix. From the 5' RACE reads, TCRdb called clonotypes with MiXCR, one entry per CDR3 protein. The data hold about 1.6 million distinct CDR3 sequences, with 30% to 40% observed a single time. The material sequenced was blood. These receptors were taken from a woman in her twenties or thirties in good health.

This clonotype has at least ten counts. V usage is TRBV29-1 and J usage is TRBJ2-1; D is unresolved. The CDR3 spans 11 residues. The germline gives CDR1 SQVTM, CDR2 ANQGSEA. V dropped 6 bases and J dropped 7 bases, with 10 bases sitting between them. The chain's CDR3 is CSVGPRNEQFF. As DNA, the CDR3 is TGCAGCGTCGGACCGAGGAATGAGCAGTTCTTC.

V and J are TRBV10-3 and TRBJ2-3; perhaps TRBD2 as D (6 bases). Germline CDR1 ENHRY, CDR2 SYGVKD. This CDR3 spans 15 amino acids. The V end lost 4 bases, the J end lost 0 bases, and 11 bases lay between the germline ends. The CDR3 DNA is TGTGCCATCAGTGCTAGCGTAACTAGCACAGATACGCAGTATTTT. This codes for CAISASVTSTDTQYF.

The chain joins TRBV30 to TRBJ1-2; the match to TRBD1 covers 7 bases. The germline V gene has CDR1 GTSNPN and CDR2 SVGIG (reference sequence). This CDR3 has 12 residues. Trimming removed 7 bases from V and 3 bases from J; junction bases left unmatched: 5. The CDR3: CAFHRGYYGYTF. The CDR3 DNA sequence: TGTGCCTTCCACAGGGGCTACTATGGCTACACCTTC.

This clonotype was detected ten times or more. DNA for the CDR3: TGCGCCAGCAGCCCGGGACTAGCGGGAGGCCACCGGGAGCTGTTTTTT. Protein: CASSPGLAGGHRELFF. J is TRBJ2-2 and V is TRBV5-1; 15 nucleotides line up with TRBD2. The CDR3 consists of 16 residues. Looked up from germline, CDR1 is SGHRS and CDR2 is YFSETQ. V lost 4 bases, J lost 9 bases, and 7 bases stayed unmatched.

The chain couples TRBV29-1 to TRBJ2-1; D is possibly TRBD2 (7 bases). CDR1 and CDR2 from the germline V gene are SQVTM and ANQGSEA. This CDR3 spans 13 amino acids. The V end was cut by 7 bases, the J end by 5 bases, with 15 bases between. CDR3 nucleotides: TGCAGCGGGGGGGGCTCCTTCAACAATGAGCAGTTCTTC. Residues: CSGGGSFNNEQFF.

The chain couples TRBV6-1 to TRBJ2-7; D is possibly TRBD1 (7 bases). Germline V lookup: CDR1 MNHNS, CDR2 SASEGT. Trimming removed 4 bases from V and 5 bases from J, with 12 bases in between. This CDR3 has 13 amino acids. The CDR3: CASSAGGKNEQYF. The CDR3 DNA reads TGTGCCAGCAGTGCAGGGGGGAAGAACGAGCAGTACTTC.

The genes are TRBV25-1 and TRBJ2-1; perhaps TRBD2 as D (6 bases). The better agreement between TRBJ2-7 and the DNA end casts doubt on the J call. The CDR3 covers 14 residues. The germline CDR1 and CDR2 sequences are MGHDK and SYGVNS. The chain's CDR3 is CASSESGFYNEQYF. CDR3 DNA sequence: TGTGCCAGCAGTGAAAGCGGGTTTTACAATGAGCAGTACTTC.

About this clonotype itself: A single base separates this from a much larger clone, so it may be a read error. The chain couples TRBV29-1 to TRBJ2-7; tentative D call: TRBD2 (6 bases). In germline, CDR1 is SQVTM, CDR2 ANQGSEA. V lost 6 bases to trimming and J lost 7 bases, with 16 bases between them. This CDR3 region has 12 residues. The CDR3 DNA sequence: TGCAGCGTCCTTGGACATGGAGGGGAGCAGTACTTC. This encodes CSVLGHGGEQYF.

The chain is built from TRBV5-1 and TRBJ2-3; weak D call: TRBD2 (5 bases). This CDR3 spans 15 amino acids. Trimming left V 4 bases short and J 4 bases short, with 16 bases between. CDR1 and CDR2 (germline): SGHRS, YFSETQ. The CDR3 bases are TGCGCCAGCAGCCCCGAGGGCCTGAACGCAGATACGCAGTATTTT. This gives the protein CASSPEGLNADTQYF.

This chain connects TRBV5-1 to TRBJ2-7; D gene unclear. The germline gives CDR1 SGHRS, CDR2 YFSETQ. The CDR3 has 14 amino acids. The V and J ends lost 1 base and 2 bases respectively, with 10 bases between them. CDR3 sequence reads: CASSLLRGPYEQYF. Written as DNA, the CDR3 is TGCGCCAGCAGCTTGCTCCGTGGCCCCTACGAGCAGTACTTC.

The chain employs TRBV6-1 and TRBJ2-3; TRBD2 matches at 11 bases. Germline lookup yields CDR1 MNHNS and CDR2 SASEGT. This CDR3 is built from 18 residues. V lost 3 bases to trimming and J lost 1 base; unmatched junction nucleotides: 9. The CDR3 sequence is CASSDFSGRGHGTDTQYF. The CDR3 DNA sequence: TGTGCCAGCAGTGATTTTAGCGGGAGGGGCCATGGCACAGATACGCAGTATTTT.

For this clonotype: This sequence may be a read error, since a much larger clone differs from it by one base. J is TRBJ1-5 and V is TRBV6-2 or TRBV6-3, with D unresolved. Germline V lookup: CDR1 MNHEY, CDR2 SVGEGT. V was shortened by 8 bases and J by 9 bases, with 11 bases between the two germline ends. The CDR3 spans 11 residues. CDR3 DNA sequence: TGTGCCAGCGGGGTGAGAAGGCCCCAGCATTTT. Its protein is CASGVRRPQHF.

The rearrangement joins TRBV2 to TRBJ1-6, with 8 positions matching TRBD1. CDR3 size: 14 residues. V shed 9 bases, J shed 2 bases, and the junction held 3 bases outside the gene matches. Germline-derived CDR1 and CDR2 are SNHLY and FYNNEI. The CDR3 DNA sequence: TGTGCCAGTGGACAGGGTACCTATAATTCACCCCTCCACTTT. This gives the protein CASGQGTYNSPLHF.

V and J are TRBV4-1 and TRBJ1-2; no definite D call. CDR3 length: 14 residues. CDR1 and CDR2 from the germline V gene are MGHRA and YSYEKL. V shed 0 bases and J shed 8 bases, with 13 bases lying between them. For the CDR3, the DNA is TGCGCCAGCAGCCAAGATGTCAAAGCCCTAGGCTACACCTTC. It encodes CASSQDVKALGYTF.

The chain carries TRBV7-6 and TRBJ2-1; TRBD1 aligns across 8 bases. With 5 bases clipped from V and 4 bases from J, the junction kept 7 bases outside the gene matches. Germline V CDR1 and CDR2: SGHVS, FNYEAQ. The CDR3 spans 15 residues. DNA of the CDR3: TGTGCCAGCAGCGGGGGACAGGCGGGATACAATGAGCAGTTCTTC. As protein: CASSGGQAGYNEQFF.

The chain has TRBV9 and TRBJ1-2; 7 positions agree with TRBD1. This CDR3 region has 15 residues. Germline values: CDR1 SGDLS, CDR2 YYNGEE. V shed 0 bases and J 5 bases; nucleotides not matched to a gene: 7. CDR3 coding DNA: TGTGCCAGCAGCGTAGGAGGGACAGCTTCTTATGGCTACACCTTC. It translates to CASSVGGTASYGYTF.

This chain links TRBV28 with TRBJ2-7; D unresolved. The better agreement between TRBJ2-4 and the DNA end casts doubt on the J call. Germline V gene lookup returns CDR1 MDHEN and CDR2 SYDVKM. The CDR3 extends over 11 amino acids. The CDR3 sequence is CATLGLNIQYF. The CDR3 region has the DNA TGTGCCACGTTGGGGTTAAACATTCAGTACTTC.

The rearrangement uses TRBV7-6 and TRBJ2-6, with D unclear. Trimming stripped 2 bases from V and 0 bases from J, with 8 bases between. The CDR3 covers 16 residues. Germline V gives CDR1 SGHVS, CDR2 FNYEAQ. CDR3 nucleotide sequence: TGTGCCAGCAGCTTAATATCGGGCTCTGGGGCCAACGTCCTGACTTTC. Translation gives CASSLISGSGANVLTF.

This clonotype was detected only a few times. This sequence joins TRBV5-4 and TRBJ2-7; TRBD2 aligns across 14 bases. CDR3 length equals 19 residues. V dropped 3 bases and J dropped 0; count of bases not matched to a gene: 11. CDR1 is SGHNT, CDR2 YYREEE, per germline (reference sequence). DNA of the CDR3: TGTGCCAGCAGCTATGGACTAGCGGGAGGCCCAACCAGCTCCTACGAGCAGTACTTC. As protein: CASSYGLAGGPTSSYEQYF.

This clonotype appeared many times. The J gene is TRBJ2-1, the V gene TRBV12-3 or TRBV12-4; 8 bases map to TRBD2. V trimming: 5 bases; J trimming: 0 bases; junction bases outside the gene matches: 0. This CDR3 spans 14 amino acids. CDR3 sequence (DNA): TGTGCCAGCAGTGGGACTAGCTCCTACAATGAGCAGTTCTTC. Amino acid sequence: CASSGTSSYNEQFF.

The chain recombines TRBV5-1 with TRBJ1-1; 7 positions match TRBD1. CDR3 size: 14 residues. Looked up from germline, CDR1 is SGHRS and CDR2 is YFSETQ. The V and J ends lost 4 bases and 5 bases, in that order; junction bases with no gene match: 8. For the CDR3, the DNA is TGCGCCAGCAGCCGGGACAGCTGGTATACTGAAGCTTTCTTT. It translates to CASSRDSWYTEAFF.

CDR3 in amino acids: CASSAGQNSYNEQYF. CDR3 bases: TGTGCCAGCAGCGCAGGACAGAATTCCTACAATGAGCAGTACTTC. The chain employs TRBV7-2 and TRBJ2-1; tentatively, D is TRBD1 (6 bases). The J call is uncertain, as TRBJ2-7 better fits the DNA end. Germline loops: CDR1 SGHTA, CDR2 FQGNSA. This CDR3 is 15 amino acids long.

This clonotype has just a few counts. CDR3: CASSAGNRGNTEAFF. The CDR3 nucleotides are TGTGCCAGCAGCGCCGGCAACAGGGGTAACACTGAAGCTTTCTTT. The chain has TRBV6-4 and TRBJ1-1, with 7 bases identical to TRBD1. From germline, CDR1 is MRHNA and CDR2 SNTAGT. J was trimmed by 2 bases and V by 6 bases; bases with no gene match: 9. The CDR3 has 15 amino acids.

The rearrangement uses TRBV13 and TRBJ1-2; D is unresolved. The germline V and J ends were trimmed by 1 base and 7 bases, with 10 bases remaining between them. The CDR3 consists of 13 residues. Per the germline V gene, CDR1 is PRHDT and CDR2 is FYEKMQ (reference sequence). CDR3 in amino acids: CASSLVSTRGYTF. The CDR3, as DNA: TGTGCCAGCAGCTTAGTATCCACTCGTGGCTACACCTTC.